The 15 T cell receptor beta chains below all came from one sample that was sequenced in a study of CD8+CD57+ T cells in acquired aplastic anemia (dated by TCRdb to between 2017 and 2018). Flow cytometry had shown CD8+CD57+ cell expansion in the patients selected for sequencing. Sequencing was carried out with an Illumina HiSeq 2000. TCR beta VDJ combination and CDR3 sequence profiling used genomic DNA as the template. TCRdb reprocessed the public reads (quality trimming at Q25 with fastp, clone calling with MiXCR) and kept in-frame beta chains. Rows are combined by CDR3 protein, so each entry shows the most common genes and DNA. In all, the sample holds around 200,000 distinct CDR3 sequences, and roughly 60% of those were seen once. Of the sample, roughly 61% is held by the ten largest clones. The sequenced material came from sorted CD4+, CD8+, or CD8+CD57+ T cells (not recorded which) from PBMCs. These receptors originate from a human donor with aplastic anemia.

This rearrangement joins TRBV2 to TRBJ1-5; the D is unclear. The V gene's germline CDR1 is SNHLY and CDR2 FYNNEI. This CDR3 contains 15 residues. V was shortened by 6 bases and J by 2 bases, with 14 bases between the two germline ends. CDR3 in DNA: TGTGCCAGCAGGGATTGGGCGGGCCGCAATCAGCCCCAGCATTTT. Its protein is CASRDWAGRNQPQHF.

This clonotype turned up a few times. The gene calls are TRBV15 and TRBJ2-1; no clear D. CDR3 length equals 17 residues. Germline V gene data show CDR1 as LNHNV and CDR2 as YYDKDF (reference sequence). The V end lost 1 base, the J end lost 4 bases, and 17 bases lay between the germline ends. In nucleotides, the CDR3 is TGTGCCACCAGCAGAGGAAGTCTAGTGGGCCCTTACAATGAGCAGTTCTTC. Residues: CATSRGSLVGPYNEQFF.

V and J are TRBV6-4 and TRBJ1-2; D not resolved. Germline CDR1 and CDR2: MRHNA and SNTAGT. The CDR3 covers 14 residues. V was clipped by 5 bases and J by 7 bases, with 17 bases between them. CDR3 region: CASSYNSAFRGYTF. The CDR3, as DNA: TGTGCCAGCAGTTATAATTCTGCGTTCCGTGGCTACACCTTC.

The table lists this clonotype with a few counts. The junction departs from germline at one end; a sequencing error may be responsible. CDR3 coding DNA: TGTGCTAGCAGCTTAGCGCCCTTACAAGAGACCCAGTACTTC. It is translated as CASSLAPLQETQYF. The V and J genes are TRBV7-7 and TRBJ2-5; a weak D match, TRBD2 (5 bases). The CDR3 extends over 14 amino acids. Germline loops: CDR1 SSHAT, CDR2 FNYEAQ (reference sequence).

In regard to this clonotype: At one end, the junction sequence differs from germline, possibly due to a read error. V is TRBV14 and J is TRBJ2-7, with 8 bases that match TRBD2. The CDR3 runs to 15 residues. CDR1 and CDR2 from the germline V gene are SGHDN and FVKESK. Written as DNA, the CDR3 is TGCGCCAGCAGCCGGTACCCGGGGGGGACCTACGAGCAGTACTTC. It translates to CASSRYPGGTYEQYF.

The rearrangement joins TRBV4-1 to TRBJ1-6; D is ambiguous. The CDR3 has 9 amino acids. Germline values: CDR1 MGHRA, CDR2 YSYEKL. DNA of the CDR3: TGCTCCTATAATTCACCCCTCCACTTT. This sequence encodes CSYNSPLHF.

The V and J genes are TRBV10-3 and TRBJ2-1; D is uncertain. Germline V gene lookup returns CDR1 ENHRY and CDR2 SYGVKD. The length of the CDR3 is 14 residues. Trimming pared 7 bases from V and 6 bases from J, leaving 16 bases between. The CDR3: CAIKPVEASNEQFF. DNA of the CDR3: TGTGCCATCAAACCTGTTGAGGCCTCCAATGAGCAGTTCTTC.

The rearrangement uses TRBV5-1 and TRBJ2-7; TRBD2 is a possible D gene (5 bases). V lost 0 bases, J lost 3 bases, and 10 bases lay in between. The CDR3 has 14 residues. Germline lookup yields CDR1 SGHRS and CDR2 YFSETQ. CDR3 amino acids: CASSLGRVVYEQYF. The CDR3 nucleotides are TGCGCCAGCAGCTTGGGGCGGGTGGTCTACGAGCAGTACTTC.

This clonotype showed up just once. At one end the junction does not follow the germline gene, possibly because of a read error. This chain links TRBV7-7 with TRBJ2-2; a possible D gene is TRBD1 (5 bases). Germline CDR1 reads SSHAT; CDR2 reads FNYEAQ (reference sequence). CDR3 length equals 15 residues. The CDR3 reads CASSLSVRDTGELFF. CDR3 DNA: TGTGCTAGCAGCTTATCCGTCAGGGACACCGGGGAGCTGTTTTTT.

The chain employs TRBV6-4 and TRBJ2-5; 9 bases align to TRBD2. The V segment lost 3 bases and the J segment 2 bases; nucleotides outside the gene matches: 4. Germline V gene sequence: CDR1 MRHNA, CDR2 SNTAGT. There are 15 residues in the CDR3. The CDR3 DNA follows: TGTGCCAGCAGTGAGGGTAGCGGGGGACAAGAGACCCAGTACTTC. It specifies CASSEGSGGQETQYF.

This clonotype was seen only once. J is TRBJ2-7 and V is TRBV5-5; TRBD2 agrees at 7 bases. J gave up 0 bases and V 0 bases, and 3 bases lay outside the gene matches. The CDR3 loop spans 15 amino acids. The germline gives CDR1 SGHKS, CDR2 YYEKEE (reference sequence). The CDR3 here is CASSLGLAASYEQYF. For the CDR3, the DNA is TGTGCCAGCAGCTTGGGACTAGCTGCCTCCTACGAGCAGTACTTC.

Remarks on this clonotype: Germline and junction disagree at one end, which may indicate a read error. V gene TRBV5-1 combines with J gene TRBJ2-5; 13 bases line up with TRBD2. From germline, CDR1 is SGHRS and CDR2 YFSETQ. The CDR3 loop spans 15 amino acids. CDR3 protein: CASSYGLAGAKTQCF. The CDR3 region has the DNA TGTGCCAGCAGCTACGGACTAGCGGGAGCAAAGACCCAGTGCTTC.

The rearrangement joins TRBV29-1 to TRBJ2-7; 9 bases agree with TRBD1. Trimming took 3 bases from V and 4 from J; bases not matched to a gene: 7. CDR1 and CDR2 (germline): SQVTM, ANQGSEA. This CDR3 is 14 amino acids long. The CDR3 protein is CSVEKGDRAYEQYF. The DNA for the CDR3 is TGCAGCGTTGAGAAGGGGGACAGGGCTTACGAGCAGTACTTC.

A word on this clonotype: The germline gene is not matched at one end of the junction; a read error may be the cause. The rearrangement uses TRBV4-1 and TRBJ2-2; TRBD2 might be the D (6 bases). The CDR3 runs 16 residues. From germline, CDR1 is MGHRA and CDR2 YSYEKL. CDR3 protein: CASSPYGGLDTGELVF. The CDR3 DNA reads TGCGCCAGCAGCCCTTATGGGGGGTTGGACACCGGGGAGCTGGTTTTT.

The V call is TRBV7-2, the J call TRBJ2-7; TRBD2 matches 12 bases. J was trimmed by 6 bases and V by 0 bases; bases with no gene match: 12. The CDR3 consists of 18 residues. Germline V CDR1 and CDR2: SGHTA, FQGNSA. This CDR3 is CASSLAKRTSGTAREQYF. The DNA of the CDR3 is TGTGCCAGCAGCTTAGCCAAACGGACTAGCGGGACCGCCCGCGAGCAGTACTTC.